The T cell receptor (beta chain) described here comes from a study of cytomegalovirus exposure and HLA in healthy donors (dated by TCRdb to about 2017). Broadly, across the study: In an earlier analysis of some 610 of the donors, 250 to 350 Gb of sequence data and approximately 100 million unique TCR beta sequences from 150 million to 200 million T cells were reported. The study aimed to test whether cataloging public T cell receptors could reveal signatures of past pathogen exposure. The study profiled the T cell repertoires of more than 500 subjects by immunosequencing and related them to cytomegalovirus serostatus. Both class I and class II loci were covered by HLA typing, at four-digit resolution. High-throughput TCR immunosequencing, statistical association of individual TCRs with disease status, and machine learning were combined to predict cytomegalovirus infection status. Donor age, sex, ethnicity and CMV serostatus were compiled alongside the repertoire data. Of the roughly 400 genotyped donors, 81% fell in the genetic ancestry cluster associated with self-reported Caucasian donors. Across 300 to 400 genotyped donors of the cohort, an average of about 240,000 unique TCR beta nucleotide sequences per donor were sequenced, and roughly a sixth of those sequences were non-productive. All discovery cohort repertoires had been generated using a single sequencing platform. An earlier analysis of 587 of the donors used high-throughput TCR beta sequencing to judge whether each TCR beta V gene segment behaved as functional or pseudogenic. In a later analysis, previously published TCR beta repertoires from about 670 donors were re-analyzed and high-resolution HLA genotyping was added so that TCR occurrence patterns could be studied. A later genetic analysis used genome-wide SNP genotypes for about 55% of the 666 donors, treating that subset as a discovery cohort. A handful of DR-DQ haplotypes were handled as single units for association and clustering because linkage in the cohort was strong. The later analysis used no new phenotypic data to find candidate immune exposures, relying instead on TCR beta sequences and their occurrence across donors. The number of typed donors differed by locus: about 629-630 for A, B, C, DRB1 and DQB1; 500 to 550 for DQA1; some 610 for DPA1; and 450 to 480 for DPB1. An early release that covered more than 550 HLA-typed donors contained about 300 gigabases of sequencing data and 70 million to 100 million unique TCR sequences. Besides the first cohort of 666 subjects, a separate validation cohort made up of 120 different subjects was used.

Inclusive of the bounding cysteine and phenylalanine, the CDR3 is 12 residues long. Here the CDR3 DNA is all that survives: 36 bases in frame from base 1. Looking up the germline V gene yields CDR1 SGDLS and CDR2 YYNGEE. Trimming at the junction amounts to 4 bases on V and 4 bases on J, and the germline ends lie 6 bases apart. Library preparation employed the immunoSEQ multiplex PCR assay. The multiplex PCR relied on a mix of 60 forward primers for TCR Vbeta segments and 13 reverse primers for TCR Jbeta segments. Amplification of the CDR3 region of rearranged TCR beta genes was performed with a multiplex PCR assay on genomic DNA. Amplified TCR beta libraries were sequenced as 87-base-pair reads on the Illumina HiSeq System. Concerning the study's data processing: Across the 600 to 700 repertoires, a later analysis counted some 80 million unique TCR beta chains, around 11 million of which were shared by at least two donors. To remove PCR and sequencing errors, raw reads were error-corrected and collapsed into unique sequences using a nearest-neighbor algorithm that merged closely related sequences. Alignment of CDR3 sequences to IMGT reference sequences was used to assign V, D and J gene segments. For a sequence to be retained, a match of at least six nucleotides to both a V gene segment and a J gene segment was required. Rearrangements were called productive when the CDR3 lacked stop codons and stayed in frame with V and J; all others were non-productive. Following IMGT convention, CDR3 was defined as the stretch from the second conserved V-encoded cysteine up to the conserved J-encoded phenylalanine. Sequences without an unambiguous match to a single V gene segment were excluded from the earlier analysis of about 600 of the donors. An earlier analysis of 587 of the donors classified V segments as functional when productive rearrangements were above 56.7% and as segregating when the standard deviation between donors was above 5%. A statistical classification framework was built to diagnose cytomegalovirus status from the catalog of TCR beta chain sequences. In a later analysis, V and J genes were assigned by comparing TCR nucleotide sequences against IMGT/GENE-DB human TR gene sequences. A later analysis assigned CDR3 sequences and most-parsimonious VDJ recombination scenarios with the TCRdist pipeline. In a later analysis, each TCR beta chain was defined by its CDR3 amino acid sequence together with its V-gene family, and reads lacking a unique V-gene family were excluded. In a later analysis, nearly 600 highly shared, low-generation-probability nucleotide sequences were removed to address suspected cross-contamination and a sequencing artifact. In a later analysis, a clonal expansion index was calculated for each public chain from normalized within-repertoire ranks of inferred template counts. Generation probabilities in a later analysis came from a VDJ recombination model fitted to out-of-frame rearrangements, and those results were checked against IGoR. In a later analysis, TCR-TCR, TCR-HLA and TCR-CMV co-occurrence was scored with hypergeometric tests, and a repertoire-size bias correction was applied to TCR pairs. To estimate false discovery rates, a later analysis permuted the HLA or CMV assignments 20 times. In a later analysis, co-occurring TCRs were grouped using DBSCAN, and TCRdist sequence similarity was added for clustering within HLA-allele-positive subsets. Repertoires with fewer than 30,000 or more than 120,000 public chains were left out of co-occurrence clustering, as were four to six repertoires with anomalous nucleotide sharing. In its TCRdb copy, this immuneACCESS table keeps in-frame sequences only and misses some clones. Where compared with another copy, unresolved V genes explain less than half of these, and the others have no known cause. The V and J calls and clone size were taken over from that table, and D and trimming were inferred from the DNA. The sample includes 220,000 or so clones, with under 80% observed a single time. 1.5% to 2% of the sample is taken by the ten largest.

The count of this clone is one. This clone's antigen is unknown. No base qualities exist here, and no much larger clone lies one base off it. Study-wide findings and limitations: Only TCR beta chains were sequenced in this cohort, and the absence of alpha or paired-chain data limited detectable features. Because counts were too low, seventeen rarely observed V segments, including chromosome 9 orphons, were excluded from the earlier analysis of 587 of the donors. Sequencing depth was assumed to be roughly uniform across donors in the presence/absence analyses, though that assumption may not hold. In the study, 150 to 200 TCR beta chains were listed as associated with cytomegalovirus. In vitro tests confirmed that a few of the cytomegalovirus-associated TCR beta chains recognize cytomegalovirus antigens. Several of the top co-occurrence clusters appeared to be linked to parvovirus B19, influenza, CMV and Epstein-Barr virus, according to a later analysis. Most CMV-associated TCR beta chains appeared to be HLA-restricted in a later analysis, and the HLA associations seemed to be driven largely by CMV exposure. A cluster of highly shared sequence variants was judged likely to represent a technical artifact of the sequencing pipeline. Correlated functional status among segregating V segments might be attributable to linkage disequilibrium, but an unknown experimental factor could not be ruled out. Because HLA typing was missing for some donors at each locus, association tests included only the typed subset. A later genetic analysis associated a missense DCLRE1C variant with V-gene and J-gene trimming of TCR beta chains, and an independent cohort replicated the association. Compared with equally common non-associated chains, HLA-associated TCR beta chains in a later analysis were more clonally expanded and had lower generation probabilities. CMV serostatus was the only immune exposure information available for the cohort. The authors suggested that the approach could potentially be extended to other disease states and immunological phenotypes. In a later analysis, TCR association rates were found to vary across HLA loci, with the most associated TCRs seen for DRB1 alleles and the fewest for HLA-C alleles. Because the 87-base-pair reads could not distinguish some IMGT-functional V segments, including TRBV6-2 and TRBV6-3, those segments were excluded. When HLA alleles, especially DR and DQ, strongly co-occurred, attributing TCR associations to individual alleles was difficult. Across donors, most TCR sequences were observed very rarely, whereas some public TCRs were present in many individuals. In an earlier analysis of 450 to 750 of the donors, most TCR beta V segments appeared in productive rearrangements about 87% or about 30% of the time, broadly matching IMGT annotations. In both the original and validation cohorts, the classifier was reported to diagnose cytomegalovirus status with high specificity and sensitivity. Compared with the roughly 710-donor mean, donors in an Asian-associated ancestry cluster had fewer N-insertions in productive TCRs, according to a later genetic analysis. A later analysis associated about 17,000 TCR beta sequences with specific HLA alleles at a false discovery rate of 0.05. A further reported finding was that TCR beta sequences accurately predicted the HLA-A and HLA-B alleles for most subjects in the first cohort.

The cohort comprised 670 or so healthy bone marrow donors. All cohort members were sampled while nominally healthy, although unrecorded immune exposures were likely present. The donor tested CMV seronegative, placing the donor among the 350 to 400 seronegative members of the cohort. A peripheral blood sample was collected from each donor, and TCR beta sequencing was performed on peripheral blood mononuclear cells. Genomic DNA was extracted from the blood cell samples with the Qiagen DNeasy Blood Extraction Kit. The sequencing sample was made of PBMCs. The clonotype comes from a young woman in good health and CMV-seronegative. In this chain, TRBV9 is recombined with TRBJ1-3; the D gene cannot be resolved reliably. CDR3 loop: CASSPSGNTIYF. The base sequence is TGTGCCAGCAGCCCCTCCGGAAACACCATATATTTT.